A single T cell receptor beta chain is shown here with its context. Its antigen is still unknown. These data are taken from a study of vaccination effects on CD4 cells after COVID-19. Study as a whole: Antigen-specific CD4+ T cells expanded by the ViraFEST assay with viral peptide pools were then sequenced.

Produced via immunoSEQ multiplex PCR; TCRdb's table is partial and in-frame only. The sample comprises 45,000 to 65,000 clones, less than 80% of which are singletons, and 4.3% rests with the top ten. The authors isolated CD4+ T cells after ten to eleven days of culture. Participants were vaccinated with two doses of either the BNT162b2 or mRNA-1273 vaccine. Trimming cost V 3 bases and J 4 bases, with 15 bases left between them. CDR1 and CDR2 from the germline V gene are GTSNPN and SVGIG (reference sequence). This CDR3 spans 15 amino acids. V is TRBV30 and J is TRBJ1-4; a possible D gene is TRBD1 (5 bases). The clonotype comes from a human donor who received a COVID-19 vaccine. The sample was CD4+ T cells from PBMCs cultured without peptide, taken after COVID-19 vaccination. The chain's CDR3 is CAWSAPGRLNEKLFF. The CDR3 DNA reads TGTGCCTGGAGCGCCCCGGGACGGCTTAATGAAAAACTGTTTTTT. Full variable domain (missing parts from reference TRBV30 and TRBJ1-4): SQTIHQWPATLVQPVGSPLSLECTVEGTSNPNLYWYRQAAGRGLQLLFYSVGIGQISSEVPQNLSASRPQDRQFILSSKKLLLSDSGFYLCAWSAPGRLNEKLFFGSGTQLSVL.